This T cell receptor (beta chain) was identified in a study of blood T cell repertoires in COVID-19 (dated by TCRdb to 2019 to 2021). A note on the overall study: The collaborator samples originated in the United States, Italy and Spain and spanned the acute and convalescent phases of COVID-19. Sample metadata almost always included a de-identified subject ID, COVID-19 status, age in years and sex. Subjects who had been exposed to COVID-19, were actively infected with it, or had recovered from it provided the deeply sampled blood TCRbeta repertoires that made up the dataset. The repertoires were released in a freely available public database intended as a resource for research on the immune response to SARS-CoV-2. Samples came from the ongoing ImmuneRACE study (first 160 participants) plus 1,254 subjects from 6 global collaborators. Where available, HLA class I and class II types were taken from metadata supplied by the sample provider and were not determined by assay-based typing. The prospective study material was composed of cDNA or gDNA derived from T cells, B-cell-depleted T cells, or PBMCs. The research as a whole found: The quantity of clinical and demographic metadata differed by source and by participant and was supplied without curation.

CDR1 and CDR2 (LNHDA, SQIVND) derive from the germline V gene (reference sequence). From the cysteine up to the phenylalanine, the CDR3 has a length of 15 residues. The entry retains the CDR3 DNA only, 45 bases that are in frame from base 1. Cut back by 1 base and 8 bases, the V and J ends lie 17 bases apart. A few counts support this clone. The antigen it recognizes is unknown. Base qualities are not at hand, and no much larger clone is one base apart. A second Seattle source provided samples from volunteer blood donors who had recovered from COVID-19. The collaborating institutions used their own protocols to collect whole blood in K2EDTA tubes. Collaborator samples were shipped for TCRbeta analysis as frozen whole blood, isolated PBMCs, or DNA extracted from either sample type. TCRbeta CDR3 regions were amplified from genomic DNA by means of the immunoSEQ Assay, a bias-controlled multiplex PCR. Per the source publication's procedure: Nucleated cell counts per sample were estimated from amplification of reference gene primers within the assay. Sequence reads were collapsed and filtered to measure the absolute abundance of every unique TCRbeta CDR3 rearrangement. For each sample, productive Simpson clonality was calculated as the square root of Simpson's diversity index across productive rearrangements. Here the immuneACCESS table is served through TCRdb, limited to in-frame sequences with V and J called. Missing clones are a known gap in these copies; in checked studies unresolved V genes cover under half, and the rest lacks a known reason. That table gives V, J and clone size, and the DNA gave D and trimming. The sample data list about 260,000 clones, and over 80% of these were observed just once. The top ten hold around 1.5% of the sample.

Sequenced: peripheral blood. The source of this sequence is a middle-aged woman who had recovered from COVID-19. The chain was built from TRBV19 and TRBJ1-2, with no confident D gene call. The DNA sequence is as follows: TGTGCCAGTAGTATAGGTTGGGGAGGGTTTGCGGGCTACACCTTC. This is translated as CASSIGWGGFAGYTF.